A selection of T cell receptor beta chains follows, all from one sample in a study of CD8 T cells in ankylosing spondylitis. TCRdb ran MiXCR on the 5' RACE reads and lists one entry per CDR3 protein. The sample shows just over 300,000 distinct CDR3 sequences, around 21% of them seen only once. The sequenced material came from blood, either unsorted or a sorted T cell fraction (not recorded which). These receptors all come from a female donor with ankylosing spondylitis or in good health (not recorded which). CDR3s include the opening cysteine and the closing phenylalanine or tryptophan. D genes are given only for firm matches. A clone size is listed for some rows: how often the clone was seen (once, few, many), or a class if it is expanded.

.	TRBJ2-1	TRBV5-6	.	CAIGPGGPDNEQFF	TGTGCCATCGGCCCCGGGGGGCCGGACAATGAGCAGTTCTTC
.	TRBJ1-3	TRBV7-9	.	CASSRPARGNTIYF	TGTGCCAGCAGCCGCCCCGCGAGGGGAAACACCATATATTTT
few	TRBJ2-1	TRBV7-8	TRBD2	CASTRLAGAHNEQFF	TGTGCCAGCACGAGGCTAGCGGGAGCCCACAATGAGCAGTTCTTC
few	TRBJ2-7	TRBV5-6	.	CASSFRNRASEQYF	TGTGCCAGCAGCTTCCGTAACAGGGCCTCCGAGCAGTACTTC
few	TRBJ2-3	TRBV20-1	TRBD2	CSATFGLAGGVGEDTQYF	TGCAGTGCTACCTTTGGGCTAGCGGGAGGGGTAGGAGAAGATACGCAGTATTTT
few	TRBJ2-5	TRBV7-2	TRBD2	CASSRLLAGGGGTQYF	TGTGCCAGCAGCCGCCTTTTAGCGGGAGGGGGGGGGACCCAGTACTTC
.	TRBJ2-7	TRBV2	.	CASSRVIPPYEQYF	TGTGCCAGCTCCCGGGTGATTCCTCCCTACGAGCAGTACTTC
.	TRBJ2-5	TRBV7-2	TRBD2	CASSLGRTSGQETQYF	TGTGCCAGCAGCTTAGGAAGGACTAGCGGCCAAGAGACCCAGTACTTC
.	TRBJ1-1	TRBV20-1	.	CSARSHSTDEAFF	TGCAGTGCTAGGAGTCACAGCACAGATGAAGCTTTCTTT
many	TRBJ1-1	TRBV29-1	.	CSVDRGYTEAFF	TGCAGCGTTGATCGGGGATACACTGAAGCTTTCTTT
few	TRBJ2-7	TRBV11-3	.	CASSLDRGQRGRYEQYF	TGTGCCAGCAGCTTAGATCGCGGACAGCGGGGACGGTACGAGCAGTACTTC
few	TRBJ2-1	TRBV29-1	.	CSVVYRTYNEQFF	TGCAGCGTTGTGTATAGAACCTACAATGAGCAGTTCTTC
few	TRBJ2-1	TRBV20-1	.	CSAPRSGANEQFF	TGCAGTGCCCCCCGGTCGGGGGCCAATGAGCAGTTCTTC
.	TRBJ2-3	TRBV19	.	CASSIKRGDTQYF	TGTGCCAGTAGTATAAAGCGTGGAGATACGCAGTATTTT
.	TRBJ2-2	TRBV6-5	.	CASRWLRNTGELFF	TGTGCCAGCAGATGGCTGAGGAACACCGGGGAGCTGTTTTTT
.	TRBJ2-1	TRBV28	.	CASSPYSAAVSYNEQFF	TGTGCCAGCAGTCCATATTCGGCAGCCGTCTCCTACAATGAGCAGTTCTTC
many	TRBJ1-5	TRBV29-1	TRBD1	CSVLYGTGGDQPQHF	TGCAGCGTTTTGTATGGGACAGGGGGCGATCAGCCCCAGCATTTT
few	TRBJ2-1	TRBV20-1	TRBD2	CSANSGRGIRNEQFF	TGCAGTGCCAATAGCGGGAGAGGGATAAGGAATGAGCAGTTCTTC
few	TRBJ2-5	TRBV4-3	TRBD2	CASSQDLGTKRTQYF	TGCGCCAGCAGCCAAGATCTAGGGACTAAGAGGACCCAGTACTTC
.	TRBJ2-2	TRBV7-9	.	CASSFSDLPSGGELFF	TGTGCCAGCAGCTTCTCGGACCTGCCCTCGGGCGGGGAGCTGTTTTTT
few	TRBJ2-2	TRBV7-2	.	CASSLVPRHTGELFF	TGTGCCAGCAGCTTAGTCCCCCGGCACACCGGGGAGCTGTTTTTT
.	TRBJ2-3	TRBV7-6	.	CASSLDSASYTDTQYF	TGTGCCAGCAGCTTAGACTCAGCGTCCTACACAGATACGCAGTATTTT
many	TRBJ1-5	TRBV12-3/TRBV12-4	.	CASSLREGQPQHF	TGTGCCAGCAGTTTACGAGAGGGTCAGCCCCAGCATTTT
few	TRBJ2-3	TRBV20-1	.	CSARQAQDTQYF	TGCAGTGCTAGGCAGGCCCAAGATACGCAGTATTTT
few	TRBJ1-5	TRBV7-8	.	CASSLASGAGSNQPQHF	TGTGCCAGCAGCTTAGCGAGTGGTGCCGGGAGCAATCAGCCCCAGCATTTT
.	TRBJ2-2	TRBV5-1	TRBD2	CASSSRGLAASNTGELFF	TGCGCCAGCAGCTCGAGGGGACTAGCGGCATCGAACACCGGGGAGCTGTTTTTT
.	TRBJ2-5	TRBV24-1	TRBD2	CATIRRGLADQETQYF	TGTGCCACCATCCGCCGCGGACTAGCGGACCAAGAGACCCAGTACTTC
few	TRBJ2-7	TRBV6-1	.	CASRTESSYEQYF	TGTGCCAGCAGGACGGAGAGCTCCTACGAGCAGTACTTC
.	TRBJ2-5	TRBV6-5	.	CASSYVRGGETQYF	TGTGCCAGCAGTTACGTCAGGGGGGGAGAGACCCAGTACTTC
.	TRBJ2-1	TRBV24-1	TRBD1	CATSDTSGTGLLGQFF	TGTGCCACCAGTGACACCTCCGGGACAGGGCTCCTAGGGCAGTTCTTC
.	TRBJ2-1	TRBV12-3/TRBV12-4	TRBD2	CASSDLLAGEHYNEQFF	TGTGCCAGCAGTGATTTACTAGCGGGGGAGCACTACAATGAGCAGTTCTTC
.	TRBJ2-1	TRBV7-2	.	CASSPIRSSYNEQFF	TGTGCCAGCAGCCCCATCAGGAGCTCCTACAATGAGCAGTTCTTC
.	TRBJ2-3	TRBV20-1	.	CSARVPDTQYF	TGCAGTGCTAGAGTACCAGATACGCAGTATTTT
.	TRBJ2-5	TRBV7-6	TRBD2	CASSAGTSGRETQYF	TGTGCCAGCAGCGCAGGGACTAGCGGTAGGGAGACCCAGTACTTC
many	TRBJ2-3	TRBV20-1	.	CSARSPQGDTQYF	TGCAGTGCTAGATCTCCTCAGGGGGATACGCAGTATTTT
.	TRBJ1-5	TRBV2	TRBD1	CASSGGDSSFNQPQHF	TGTGCCAGCAGTGGGGGGGACAGTTCATTTAATCAGCCCCAGCATTTT
.	TRBJ1-1	TRBV5-1	.	CASSSRTRGTEAFF	TGCGCCAGCAGCTCGAGGACCAGGGGCACTGAAGCTTTCTTT
few	TRBJ1-2	TRBV6-1	.	CASSLLYGNYGYTF	TGTGCCAGCAGTCTCCTTTACGGGAACTATGGCTACACCTTC
.	TRBJ2-7	TRBV20-1	.	CSARVWGQGRGDEQYF	TGCAGTGCTAGAGTTTGGGGGCAGGGGCGGGGAGACGAGCAGTACTTC
.	TRBJ1-5	TRBV5-5	.	CASSPRAPSNQPQHF	TGTGCCAGCAGCCCGAGGGCCCCCAGCAATCAGCCCCAGCATTTT